This is a list of T cell receptor beta chains from one sample in a study of memory CD4+ T cells and cytomegalovirus serostatus. Profiled with immunoSEQ multiplex PCR; TCRdb holds only in-frame clones, not every one. In the table there are just under 60,000 clones, around 80% of which are singletons. The material sequenced was memory CD4+ T cells from blood. The receptors stem from an adult in good health and CMV-seronegative. CDR3s include the opening cysteine and the closing phenylalanine or tryptophan. D genes are given only for firm matches. Size is stated for part of the rows, as once, few or many counts, or as a class when the clone is expanded.

J gene: TRBJ2-7; clone size: .; V gene: TRBV11-3; D gene: .; CDR3 DNA: TGTGCCAGCAGCTTAGATAACGATTATACCGCATGGGGGGAGCAGTACTTC; CDR3 protein: CASSLDNDYTAWGEQYF
J gene: TRBJ2-3; clone size: .; V gene: TRBV9; D gene: TRBD2; CDR3 DNA: TGTGCCAGCAGCGTCACTAGCGGGAGTGGTCTTCGCACAGATACGCAGTATTTT; CDR3 protein: CASSVTSGSGLRTDTQYF
J gene: TRBJ1-1; clone size: .; V gene: TRBV5-1; D gene: .; CDR3 DNA: TGCGCCAGCAGCTTGGGGGGACTACAGGGATCGGGTGAAGCTTTCTTT; CDR3 protein: CASSLGGLQGSGEAFF
J gene: TRBJ2-7; clone size: .; V gene: TRBV5-1; D gene: .; CDR3 DNA: TGCGCCAGCGTTGGGTTTTTGGGCGAGCAGTACTTC; CDR3 protein: CASVGFLGEQYF
J gene: TRBJ1-1; clone size: once; V gene: TRBV11-2; D gene: TRBD1; CDR3 DNA: TGTGCCAGCAGCTCACGTGGACAGGCGGACACTGAAGCTTTCTTT; CDR3 protein: CASSSRGQADTEAFF
J gene: TRBJ2-7; clone size: few; V gene: TRBV11-3; D gene: TRBD2; CDR3 DNA: TGTGCCAGCAGAGAACGGGAGGGCCTCTACGAGCAGTACTTC; CDR3 protein: CASREREGLYEQYF
J gene: TRBJ2-6; clone size: .; V gene: TRBV19; D gene: .; CDR3 DNA: TGTGCCAGTAGTTCCCGGGGGCTGGAGGGCAACGTCCTGACTTTC; CDR3 protein: CASSSRGLEGNVLTF
J gene: TRBJ2-1; clone size: .; V gene: TRBV6-1; D gene: .; CDR3 DNA: TGTGCCAGCAGATCGGGGCGGGAGCAGTTCTTC; CDR3 protein: CASRSGREQFF
J gene: TRBJ2-2; clone size: .; V gene: TRBV9; D gene: .; CDR3 DNA: TGTGCCAGCAGCGTCGGGACGGTGAACACCGGGGAGCTGTTTTTT; CDR3 protein: CASSVGTVNTGELFF
J gene: TRBJ2-1; clone size: once; V gene: TRBV7-2; D gene: .; CDR3 DNA: TGTGCCAGCAGCTTAGAACGGGCCCTATACAATGAGCAGTTCTTC; CDR3 protein: CASSLERALYNEQFF
J gene: TRBJ1-4; clone size: .; V gene: TRBV18; D gene: TRBD1; CDR3 DNA: TGTGCCAGCTCACTAACAGGGGCAGGGAGGAGTGAAAAACTGTTTTTT; CDR3 protein: CASSLTGAGRSEKLFF
J gene: TRBJ2-7; clone size: .; V gene: TRBV18; D gene: .; CDR3 DNA: TGTGCCAGCTCACTTAATCGCCGGACGAGGAACGAGCAGTACTTC; CDR3 protein: CASSLNRRTRNEQYF
J gene: TRBJ2-4; clone size: .; V gene: TRBV11-2; D gene: .; CDR3 DNA: TGTGCCAGCAGCTTATCTCAGGGGCGAGAGAACATTCAGTACTTC; CDR3 protein: CASSLSQGRENIQYF
J gene: TRBJ2-1; clone size: .; V gene: TRBV18; D gene: .; CDR3 DNA: TGTGCCAGCTCCGTAGGGGACCCCTACAATGAGCAGTTCTTC; CDR3 protein: CASSVGDPYNEQFF
J gene: TRBJ2-3; clone size: .; V gene: TRBV30; D gene: .; CDR3 DNA: TGTGCCTGGAGTGTTAGAGGAGGGACAGATACGCAGTATTTT; CDR3 protein: CAWSVRGGTDTQYF
J gene: TRBJ2-6; clone size: few; V gene: TRBV4-1; D gene: .; CDR3 DNA: TGCGCCAGCAGCCAGAGGCTCTCGGGTTCCTCTGGGGCCAACGTCCTGACTTTC; CDR3 protein: CASSQRLSGSSGANVLTF
J gene: TRBJ1-3; clone size: many; V gene: TRBV2; D gene: .; CDR3 DNA: TGTGCCAGCAGGAGCTCTGGAAACACCATATATTTT; CDR3 protein: CASRSSGNTIYF
J gene: TRBJ1-1; clone size: .; V gene: TRBV6-5; D gene: .; CDR3 DNA: TGTGCCAGCAGGTCCGGTGGCGGGGGAGCTTTCTTT; CDR3 protein: CASRSGGGGAFF
J gene: TRBJ2-1; clone size: .; V gene: TRBV5-6; D gene: TRBD1; CDR3 DNA: TGTGCCAGCAGCTCTCTAAGGACAGGGGGCGCCGGGGAGCAGTTCTTC; CDR3 protein: CASSSLRTGGAGEQFF
J gene: TRBJ1-6; clone size: .; V gene: TRBV19; D gene: TRBD1; CDR3 DNA: TGTGCCAGTACCGGGACAGGGGGCTCACCCCTCCACTTT; CDR3 protein: CASTGTGGSPLHF
J gene: TRBJ2-1; clone size: once; V gene: TRBV7-2; D gene: .; CDR3 DNA: TGTGCCAGCAGCTTAGTCGGAGCAAGGGACAATGAGCAGTTCTTC; CDR3 protein: CASSLVGARDNEQFF
J gene: TRBJ1-3; clone size: .; V gene: TRBV9; D gene: .; CDR3 DNA: TGTGCCAGCAGCGTACGTCCGGACTCTGGAAACACCATATATTTT; CDR3 protein: CASSVRPDSGNTIYF
J gene: TRBJ1-1; clone size: .; V gene: TRBV5-6; D gene: .; CDR3 DNA: TGTGCCAGCAGCTACACCGTAACTGAAGCTTTCTTT; CDR3 protein: CASSYTVTEAFF
J gene: TRBJ2-5; clone size: .; V gene: TRBV7-2; D gene: TRBD2; CDR3 DNA: TGTGCCAGCAGCTTAGCGATAGCGGGAGGGATCGGTTCGCAAGAGACCCAGTACTTC; CDR3 protein: CASSLAIAGGIGSQETQYF
J gene: TRBJ2-3; clone size: .; V gene: TRBV11-3; D gene: .; CDR3 DNA: TGTGCCAGCAGCTTAGGAGGGAGTACGCAGTATTTT; CDR3 protein: CASSLGGSTQYF
J gene: TRBJ2-4; clone size: once; V gene: TRBV11-2; D gene: TRBD1; CDR3 DNA: TGTGCCAGCAGCTTTACCGGGACAGGGGTGGACATTCAGTACTTC; CDR3 protein: CASSFTGTGVDIQYF
J gene: TRBJ1-4; clone size: .; V gene: TRBV19; D gene: TRBD1; CDR3 DNA: TGTGCCAGTAGTCCACGGGACAGGGATCCTAATGAAAAACTGTTTTTT; CDR3 protein: CASSPRDRDPNEKLFF
J gene: TRBJ2-7; clone size: .; V gene: TRBV30; D gene: .; CDR3 DNA: TGTGCCTGGAACTACGGGACTCGGAGCTCCTACGAGCAGTACTTC; CDR3 protein: CAWNYGTRSSYEQYF
J gene: TRBJ2-7; clone size: .; V gene: TRBV19; D gene: TRBD1; CDR3 DNA: TGTGCCAGCCGGAATACAGTGACAGGGGCATACGAGCAGTACTTC; CDR3 protein: CASRNTVTGAYEQYF
J gene: TRBJ2-1; clone size: .; V gene: TRBV11-2; D gene: .; CDR3 DNA: TGTGCCAGCAGCTTACTACAGGGGGGGTCCTACAATGAGCAGTTCTTC; CDR3 protein: CASSLLQGGSYNEQFF
J gene: TRBJ2-7; clone size: .; V gene: TRBV9; D gene: .; CDR3 DNA: TGTGCCAGCAGCGTAGATATAGTTTCCTCCTACGAGCAGTACTTC; CDR3 protein: CASSVDIVSSYEQYF
J gene: TRBJ1-1; clone size: .; V gene: TRBV5-1; D gene: TRBD1; CDR3 DNA: TGCGCCAGCAGCTTGGGGACAGGTGATGGCACTGAAGCTTTCTTT; CDR3 protein: CASSLGTGDGTEAFF
J gene: TRBJ2-3; clone size: .; V gene: TRBV5-4; D gene: .; CDR3 DNA: TGTGCCAGCAGCTTCGGCGGTGCTAGCACAGATACGCAGTATTTT; CDR3 protein: CASSFGGASTDTQYF
J gene: TRBJ2-1; clone size: few; V gene: TRBV6-5; D gene: TRBD1; CDR3 DNA: TGTGCCAGCAGTTCCTCATCCGGGACAGGGGAGCAGTTCTTC; CDR3 protein: CASSSSSGTGEQFF
J gene: TRBJ2-7; clone size: .; V gene: TRBV30; D gene: .; CDR3 DNA: TGTGCCTGGAGTCCGAACGTCCTTGGACGATACGAGCAGTACTTC; CDR3 protein: CAWSPNVLGRYEQYF
J gene: TRBJ1-2; clone size: once; V gene: TRBV9; D gene: .; CDR3 DNA: TGTGCCAGCAGCGTAGAGGTAACGGGGGGTAACTATGGCTACACCTTC; CDR3 protein: CASSVEVTGGNYGYTF
J gene: TRBJ1-1; clone size: .; V gene: TRBV15; D gene: TRBD1; CDR3 DNA: TGTGCCACCAGCATGGACAGGGGGCAAAGGGGAACTGAAGCTTTCTTT; CDR3 protein: CATSMDRGQRGTEAFF
J gene: TRBJ2-7; clone size: once; V gene: TRBV7-2; D gene: TRBD2; CDR3 DNA: TGTGCCAGCAGCTTAGGAGCTAGCGGCAACTACGAGCAGTACTTC; CDR3 protein: CASSLGASGNYEQYF
J gene: TRBJ2-2; clone size: .; V gene: TRBV10-2; D gene: .; CDR3 DNA: TGCGCCAGCAGTGTAGCGAACACCGGGGAGCTGTTTTTT; CDR3 protein: CASSVANTGELFF
J gene: TRBJ2-5; clone size: .; V gene: TRBV18; D gene: .; CDR3 DNA: TGTGCCAGCTCACCAAGGGGAGAGACCCAGTACTTC; CDR3 protein: CASSPRGETQYF